Listed below are T cell receptor beta chains from one sample, sequenced in a study of blood T cells in healthy people across ages. One entry per CDR3 protein results from TCRdb running MiXCR on the 5' RACE reads. The profile shows 1.6 million or so distinct CDR3 sequences, around 35% of them singletons. The sequencing input was blood. The receptors here all came from a woman in her 30s in good health. CDR3s include the opening cysteine and the closing phenylalanine or tryptophan.

V: TRBV20-1; J: .; CDR3: CSADPALTGPGETQYF
V: TRBV7-8; J: TRBJ2-3; CDR3: CASSFREDSDTQYF
V: TRBV12-3/TRBV12-4; J: TRBJ1-6; CDR3: CASRAQQSSSPLHF
V: TRBV20-1; J: TRBJ2-3; CDR3: CSARGGRRGGTDTQYF
V: TRBV5-1; J: TRBJ2-3; CDR3: CASSSRGTTDTQYF
V: TRBV7-2; J: TRBJ1-2; CDR3: CASSHDRGHIGYTF
V: TRBV20-1; J: TRBJ2-7; CDR3: CSAPGGSYEQYF
V: TRBV20-1; J: TRBJ2-7; CDR3: CSATDRGAVYEQYF
V: TRBV15; J: TRBJ2-3; CDR3: CATSRDGAGSTDTQYF
V: TRBV6-4; J: TRBJ2-3; CDR3: CASSDRADSSTDTQYF
V: TRBV4-2; J: TRBJ2-7; CDR3: CASSQEARRGEQYF
V: TRBV15; J: TRBJ2-7; CDR3: CAASREVQGYEQYF
V: TRBV7-2; J: TRBJ2-3; CDR3: CASSSGLAGGRDTQYF
V: TRBV2; J: TRBJ2-5; CDR3: CASSVRLAAETQYF
V: TRBV5-1; J: TRBJ2-1; CDR3: CASSSRPPAAASKDEQFF
V: TRBV12-3/TRBV12-4; J: TRBJ1-2; CDR3: CASSLAENYGYTF
V: TRBV7-2; J: TRBJ1-5; CDR3: CASSARTPPQHF
V: TRBV5-1; J: TRBJ1-2; CDR3: CASSLEAGGGYGYTF
V: TRBV20-1; J: TRBJ2-3; CDR3: CSAPERLLYTDTQYF
V: TRBV6-6; J: TRBJ1-4; CDR3: CASSYGGMANEKLFF
V: TRBV20-1; J: TRBJ2-5; CDR3: CSARGEGAQYF
V: TRBV5-1; J: TRBJ2-7; CDR3: CASSSQMGSEQYF
V: TRBV27; J: TRBJ2-7; CDR3: CASSYSGGESSYEQYF
V: TRBV20-1; J: TRBJ1-2; CDR3: CSARDGQGGGHTF
V: TRBV12-3/TRBV12-4; J: TRBJ2-1; CDR3: CASSSQAGGLLNEQFF
V: TRBV20-1; J: TRBJ1-1; CDR3: CSAPGQSNTEAFF
V: TRBV27; J: TRBJ2-3; CDR3: CASSRGQGVDTQYF
V: TRBV4-1; J: TRBJ2-7; CDR3: CAGSSGTASSYEQYF
V: TRBV20-1; J: TRBJ2-3; CDR3: CSASRPGTGGTDTQYF
V: TRBV10-1; J: TRBJ2-2; CDR3: CASSRQGRTGELFF
V: TRBV10-1; J: TRBJ1-2; CDR3: CATSKWTDYGYTF
V: TRBV7-9; J: TRBJ2-3; CDR3: CASGASGSTTDTQYF
V: TRBV6-1; J: TRBJ2-1; CDR3: CASRAVSSYNEQFF
V: TRBV20-1; J: TRBJ2-1; CDR3: CSARQGREREFF
V: TRBV25-1; J: TRBJ1-2; CDR3: CVSSDQESYGYTF
V: TRBV11-2; J: TRBJ2-5; CDR3: CASSLDTPRQETQYF
V: TRBV18; J: TRBJ2-1; CDR3: CASSPASFEHNEQFF
V: TRBV20-1; J: TRBJ2-7; CDR3: CSASLGGPTYEQYF
V: TRBV19; J: TRBJ2-7; CDR3: CASSMTSGAEEQYF
V: TRBV7-8; J: TRBJ2-7; CDR3: CASSRSQGLRNEQYF
V: TRBV5-8; J: TRBJ2-1; CDR3: CASSMIRQGSLYNEQFF
V: TRBV5-1; J: TRBJ2-5; CDR3: CASSLSASGRETQYF
V: TRBV29-1; J: TRBJ2-7; CDR3: CSVGTTRGYEQYF
V: TRBV7-8; J: TRBJ2-7; CDR3: CASSLAFRDKTYEQYF
V: TRBV27; J: TRBJ2-7; CDR3: CASTKGPGWGYEQYF
V: TRBV20-1; J: TRBJ2-7; CDR3: CSAREGGENEQYF
V: TRBV7-8; J: TRBJ2-7; CDR3: CASSLELRAVGYEQYF
V: TRBV7-2; J: TRBJ2-4; CDR3: CASSRTRNEPIQYF
V: TRBV3-1; J: TRBJ1-2; CDR3: CASSQDVQGYTF
V: TRBV3-1; J: TRBJ2-7; CDR3: CASSRFRDVGTYEQYF
V: TRBV6-5; J: TRBJ2-3; CDR3: CASSRGAHDTQYF
V: TRBV7-2; J: TRBJ2-5; CDR3: CASSLASWGGSQETQYF
V: TRBV5-1; J: TRBJ2-3; CDR3: CASSSATWADTQYF